This record looks at one T cell receptor beta chain sequence and its context. The antigen is unknown. Using unique molecular identifiers, the investigators prepared the TCRbeta library. MiXCR, applied by TCRdb to the PCR reads, yields one record per CDR3 protein. The sample yields 480,000 or so distinct CDR3 sequences, roughly 10% seen once. This sample was included in a study of T-cell reconstitution after alpha-beta-depleted transplantation in children. Study conclusions and caveats: Two months or so post-transplant, alpha-beta T cells reportedly derived from several hundred expanded graft clones.

The CDR3 runs 16 residues. CDR1 and CDR2 (germline): SGHNT, YYREEE (reference sequence). Between the trimmed V and J ends, which lost 2 bases and 5 bases, there was a span of 19 bases. The V gene is TRBV5-4, the J gene TRBJ2-5; D unclear. This sequence originates from a child between 2 and 9 years old with inherited bone marrow failure, due to receive a stem cell transplant. This specimen consisted of PBMCs, obtained before TCRalphabeta/CD19-depleted stem cell transplant. The CDR3 DNA reads TGTGCCAGCAGCTTAGCAATCAGCCAATCTGGGGAGACCCAGTACTTC. Its protein is CASSLAISQSGETQYF.